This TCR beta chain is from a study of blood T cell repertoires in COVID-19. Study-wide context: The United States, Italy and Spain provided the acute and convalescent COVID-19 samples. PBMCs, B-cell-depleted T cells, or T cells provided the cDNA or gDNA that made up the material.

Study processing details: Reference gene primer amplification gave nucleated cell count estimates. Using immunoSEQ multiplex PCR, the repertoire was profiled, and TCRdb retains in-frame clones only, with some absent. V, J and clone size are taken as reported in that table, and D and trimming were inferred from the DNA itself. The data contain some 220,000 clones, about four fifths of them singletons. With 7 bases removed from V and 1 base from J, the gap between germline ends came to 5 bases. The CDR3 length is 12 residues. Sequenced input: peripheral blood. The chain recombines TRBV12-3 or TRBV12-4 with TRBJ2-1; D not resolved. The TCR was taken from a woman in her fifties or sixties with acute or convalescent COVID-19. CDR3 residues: CASTLSYNEQFF. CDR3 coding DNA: TGTGCCAGCACCCTTTCCTACAATGAGCAGTTCTTC.